The entry below gives a single T cell receptor (beta chain) sequence along with its context. The data stem from a study of T cells expressing NK-cell markers. TCRdb processed the 5' RACE reads again and assigns one entry to each CDR3 protein, with no DNA. The data include roughly 450,000 distinct CDR3 sequences; the top ten clones carry 1.4% to 1.5%. The receptor's source is a woman in her fifties or sixties in good health. Material for sequencing was blood T cells: a sorted CD56 or NKG2C T cell subset, CD4+ or CD8+ T cells, or bulk PBMC T cells (not recorded which).

The CDR3 loop is CATSTGTVENGYTF. The chain has TRBV15 and TRBJ1-2; there is no DNA to check the TCRdb D call of TRBD1. From germline, CDR1 is LNHNV and CDR2 YYDKDF (reference sequence). There are 14 residues in the CDR3.